The sequence of this TCR beta chain was determined in a study of blood T cell repertoires in COVID-19. About the research overall: Acute and convalescent COVID-19 specimens originated in the United States, Italy and Spain. T cells, B-cell-depleted T cells, or PBMCs supplied cDNA or gDNA.

Per the original methods: Scientists estimated how many nucleated cells there were by amplifying reference gene primers. Measured with immunoSEQ multiplex PCR; TCRdb has only the in-frame clones, and not every one. The V and J calls and clone size are taken from that table; D and trimming were inferred from the DNA. The sample has fewer than 200,000 clones, 80% to 95% seen once. Germline V gene sequence: CDR1 SNHLY, CDR2 FYNNEI. Trimming took off 5 bases at V and 2 bases at J, with 9 bases between the two ends. The CDR3 sequence is 13 residues long. The receptor was derived from a man between 50 and 59 years old with acute or convalescent COVID-19. The sample was peripheral blood. This chain connects TRBV2 to TRBJ1-1; no firm D call. CDR3 sequence (DNA): TGTGCCAGCAGTTTATGGGCTAACACTGAAGCTTTCTTT. Protein product: CASSLWANTEAFF.